Described below is a single T cell receptor beta chain sequence and its context. This record comes from a study of blood T cell repertoires in COVID-19. Profiled with immunoSEQ multiplex PCR; TCRdb holds only in-frame clones, not every one. The data contain 250,000 to 300,000 clones, about four fifths of them singletons. Trimming removed 3 bases at V and 8 bases at J, with 14 bases between. This CDR3 is built from 13 residues. This chain joins TRBV5-3 and TRBJ1-2; D may be TRBD1 (5 bases). TRBV5-3 is sorted into the ORF group, with uncertain function. The TCR comes from a man aged 40-49 years who had been exposed to COVID-19. The sequencing sample was made of PBMCs or T cells enriched from blood (not recorded which). The chain's CDR3 is CARSYRLPRGYTF. Here the CDR3 DNA reads TGTGCCAGAAGCTACAGGTTACCCCGGGGCTACACCTTC.